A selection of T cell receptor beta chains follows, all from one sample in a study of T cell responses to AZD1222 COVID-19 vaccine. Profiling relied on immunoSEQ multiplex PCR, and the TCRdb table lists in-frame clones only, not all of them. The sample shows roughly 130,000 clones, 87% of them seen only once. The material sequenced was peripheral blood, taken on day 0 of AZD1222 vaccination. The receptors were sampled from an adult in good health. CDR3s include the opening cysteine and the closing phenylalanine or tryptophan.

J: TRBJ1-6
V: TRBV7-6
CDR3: CASSLDRGRSPNSPLHF

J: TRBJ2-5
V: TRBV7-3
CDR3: CASSINGGQETQYF

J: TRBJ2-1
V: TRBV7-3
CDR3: CASSLTRTDNEQFF

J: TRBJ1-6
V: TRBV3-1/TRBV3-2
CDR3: CASSQDGPVHF

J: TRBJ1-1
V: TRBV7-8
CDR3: CASSLGMNTEAFF

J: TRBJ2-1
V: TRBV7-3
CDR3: CASSLGRGPYNEQFF

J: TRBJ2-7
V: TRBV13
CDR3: CASSPGDSLSYEQYF

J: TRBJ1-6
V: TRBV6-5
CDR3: CASREGNSPLHF

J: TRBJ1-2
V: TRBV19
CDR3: CASTPRDSIYGYTF

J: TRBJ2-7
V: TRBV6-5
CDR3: CASSSGGANYEQYF

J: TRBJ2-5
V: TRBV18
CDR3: CASSPGGLQETQYF

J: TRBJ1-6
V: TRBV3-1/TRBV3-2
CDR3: CASSPGQGTGALHF

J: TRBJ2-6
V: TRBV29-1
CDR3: CSVGEEPGANVLTF

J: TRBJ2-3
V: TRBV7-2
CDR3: CASSLAVGGPQDTQYF

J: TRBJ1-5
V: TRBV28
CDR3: CASSSRQGLRNQPQHF

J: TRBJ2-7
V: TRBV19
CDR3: CASSISGQLPYEQYF

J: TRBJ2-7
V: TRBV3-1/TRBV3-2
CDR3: CASSQEGDRVKYF

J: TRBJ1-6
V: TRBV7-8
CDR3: CASRRDNSYNSPLHF

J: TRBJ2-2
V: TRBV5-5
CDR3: CASSLGQGANTGELFF

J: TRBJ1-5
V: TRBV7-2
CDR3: CASSGQANQPQHF

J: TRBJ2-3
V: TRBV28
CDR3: CASSSAGGADTQYF

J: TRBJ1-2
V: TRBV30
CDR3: CAWRTGWGYGYTF

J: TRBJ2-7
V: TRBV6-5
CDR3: CASSPGTGKYEQYF

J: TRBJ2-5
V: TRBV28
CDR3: CASSFSPRSGYQETQYF

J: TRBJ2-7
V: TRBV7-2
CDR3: CATRGALDEQYF

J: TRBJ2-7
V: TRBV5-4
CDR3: CASSSPGQDLPPYEQYF

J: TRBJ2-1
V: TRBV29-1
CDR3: CSVAGYHNEQFF

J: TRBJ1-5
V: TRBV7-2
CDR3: CASSGSPVPRGQPQHF

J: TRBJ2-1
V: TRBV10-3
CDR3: CAIRTTQDLNEQFF

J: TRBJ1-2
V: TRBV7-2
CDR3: CASSPPGTYGYTF

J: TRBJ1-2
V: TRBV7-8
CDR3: CASSLRVRGIGYTF

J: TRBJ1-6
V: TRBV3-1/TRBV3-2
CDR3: CASSLGSGTGNSPLHF

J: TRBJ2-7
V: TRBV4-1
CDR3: CASSQPGLGIYEQYF

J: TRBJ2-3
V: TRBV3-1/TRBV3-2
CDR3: CASSQARDYTDTQYF

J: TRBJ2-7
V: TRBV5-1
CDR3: CASSLQRSQEEYF

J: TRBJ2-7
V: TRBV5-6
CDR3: CASSLAYEQYF

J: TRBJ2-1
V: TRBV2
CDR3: CASRNDNEQFF

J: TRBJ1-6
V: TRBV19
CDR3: CASRPGGTEWNSPLHF

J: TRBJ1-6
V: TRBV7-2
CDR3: CASTADRGNSPLHF

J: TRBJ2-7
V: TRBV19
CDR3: CASSNGRSRDEQYF

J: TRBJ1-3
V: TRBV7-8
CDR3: CASKSWESGNTIYF

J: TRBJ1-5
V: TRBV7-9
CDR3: CASSSSPGNQPQHF

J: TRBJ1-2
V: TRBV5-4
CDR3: CASSLGTGEGYTF

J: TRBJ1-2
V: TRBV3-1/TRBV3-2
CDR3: CASSQDATGARGYTF

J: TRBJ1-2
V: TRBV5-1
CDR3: CASTIDNNYGYTF

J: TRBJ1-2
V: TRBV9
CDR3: CASSAHRVANYGYTF

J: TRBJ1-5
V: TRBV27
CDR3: CASGRGGNQPQHF

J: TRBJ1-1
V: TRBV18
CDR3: CASSRRGSEAFF

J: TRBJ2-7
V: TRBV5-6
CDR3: CASRRDTTYEQYF

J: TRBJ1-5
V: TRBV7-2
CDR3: CASSGIPDRARQPQHF

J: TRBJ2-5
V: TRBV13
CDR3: CASSFRTLSQETQYF

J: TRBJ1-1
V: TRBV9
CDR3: CASRETDNTEAFF

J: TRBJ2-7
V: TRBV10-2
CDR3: CASSDLVLARIKSSYEQYF